These 5 T cell receptor beta chains were all obtained from the same sample, sequenced in a study of T cell responses to AZD1222 COVID-19 vaccine. The protocol was immunoSEQ multiplex PCR, while the TCRdb copy is restricted to in-frame clones and leaves out a portion. The sample consists of more than 70,000 clones, 88% of them appearing once. The source was peripheral blood, collected on day 0 of MenACWY control vaccination. The receptors were sampled from an adult in good health.

This clone was seen once. The V gene is TRBV5-6, the J gene TRBJ2-7, with D maybe TRBD1 (5 bases). There are 17 residues in the CDR3. Germline V gene sequence: CDR1 SGHDT, CDR2 YYEEEE. Trimming pared 0 bases from V and 1 base from J, leaving 17 bases between. The CDR3 sequence is CASSLEGRAKGSYEQYF. DNA of the CDR3: TGTGCCAGCAGCTTGGAGGGCAGGGCCAAAGGGTCCTACGAGCAGTACTTC.

This chain uses TRBV6-2 or TRBV6-3 with TRBJ1-1, with D possibly TRBD1 on 6 matching bases. Germline CDR1 and CDR2: MNHEY and SVGEGT. The CDR3 is made up of 14 amino acids. V gave up 5 bases and J gave up 3 bases, with 13 bases separating them. This chain's CDR3 is CASSRTGYDTEAFF. CDR3 bases: TGTGCCAGCAGTAGAACAGGGTACGACACTGAAGCTTTCTTT.

The rearrangement links TRBV29-1 to TRBJ1-2; D is unclear. The CDR3 is 13 amino acids. Deletions cut 0 bases from V and 4 bases from J, with 9 bases between. Germline V gives CDR1 SQVTM, CDR2 ANQGSEA. CDR3 region: CSVEDPGGYGYTF. CDR3 DNA sequence: TGCAGCGTTGAAGACCCGGGCGGCTATGGCTACACCTTC. Together with reference TRBV29-1 and TRBJ1-2, the CDR3 gives the full variable domain: SAVISQKPSRDICQRGTSLTIQCQVDSQVTMMFWYRQQPGQSLTLIATANQGSEATYESGFVIDKFPISRPNLTFSTLTVSNMSPEDSSIYLCSVEDPGGYGYTFGSGTRLTVV.

This clone was observed once. The chain has TRBV12-3 or TRBV12-4 and TRBJ1-1; possibly TRBD1 for D (6 bases). This CDR3 has 13 residues. The V end was cut by 1 base, the J end by 8 bases, with 11 bases between. The DNA for the CDR3 is TGTGCCAGCAGTTTAGGCGGCAGGGGAGAAGCTTTCTTT. Translating gives CASSLGGRGEAFF.

The gene calls are TRBV24-1 and TRBJ1-2, with 9 positions matching TRBD1. Looked up from germline, CDR1 is KGHDR and CDR2 is SFDVKD. The CDR3 is 18 amino acids. Trimming cost V 11 bases and J 2 bases; bases outside gene matches: 20. The CDR3 reads CAIKGTRTGEVGNYGYTF. The CDR3 DNA sequence: TGTGCCATCAAAGGGACCCGGACAGGGGAAGTTGGGAACTATGGCTACACCTTC.